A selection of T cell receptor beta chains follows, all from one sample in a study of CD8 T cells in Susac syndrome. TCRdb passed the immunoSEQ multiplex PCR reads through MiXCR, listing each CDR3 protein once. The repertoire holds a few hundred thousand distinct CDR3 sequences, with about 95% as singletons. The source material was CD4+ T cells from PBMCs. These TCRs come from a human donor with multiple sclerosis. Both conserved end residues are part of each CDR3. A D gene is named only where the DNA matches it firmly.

cdr3_nt: TGTGCCTGGAGGGACCGTCCAAACTATGGCTACACCTTC
cdr3_aa: CAWRDRPNYGYTF
j_call: TRBJ1-2
v_call: TRBV30
d_call: NA

cdr3_nt: TGTGCCAGTAGGCGACCGACGAACACTGAAGCTTTCTTT
cdr3_aa: CASRRPTNTEAFF
j_call: TRBJ1-1
v_call: TRBV19
d_call: NA

cdr3_nt: TGTGCCACCTCCGGGACAGGGTTTTCCGGGGAGCTGTTTTTT
cdr3_aa: CATSGTGFSGELFF
j_call: TRBJ2-2
v_call: TRBV2
d_call: TRBD1

cdr3_nt: TGCAGCGTTCGTGGTCCCCTTGCCACCGGGGAGCTGTTTTTT
cdr3_aa: CSVRGPLATGELFF
j_call: TRBJ2-2
v_call: TRBV29-1
d_call: NA

cdr3_nt: TGCAGCGCACTAGCGGGAGGTTACTACGAGCAGTACTTC
cdr3_aa: CSALAGGYYEQYF
j_call: TRBJ2-7
v_call: TRBV29-1
d_call: TRBD2

cdr3_nt: TGTGCCAGCAGTTTTGGCAAATCGGGCACAGATACGCAGTATTTT
cdr3_aa: CASSFGKSGTDTQYF
j_call: TRBJ2-3
v_call: TRBV28
d_call: NA

cdr3_nt: TGCAGCCTAAGACAGGGACTAGCGGGTCCAAACAATGAGCAGTTCTTC
cdr3_aa: CSLRQGLAGPNNEQFF
j_call: TRBJ2-1
v_call: TRBV29-1
d_call: TRBD2

cdr3_nt: TGTGCCAGCAGTTCCCGTCCTCTTTTGTCCAGAATGGATTCACCCCTCCACTTT
cdr3_aa: CASSSRPLLSRMDSPLHF
j_call: TRBJ1-6
v_call: TRBV12-3/TRBV12-4
d_call: NA

cdr3_nt: TGTGCCAGCGGCCTACCGAATGAAGCTTTCTTT
cdr3_aa: CASGLPNEAFF
j_call: TRBJ1-1
v_call: TRBV27
d_call: NA

cdr3_nt: TGTGCCAGCAGTGACGGGCAGGGTCGGACCGGGGAGCTGTTTTTT
cdr3_aa: CASSDGQGRTGELFF
j_call: TRBJ2-2
v_call: TRBV2
d_call: NA

cdr3_nt: TGTGCCAGCAGCCAAGACCTGGTCTATGGCTACACCTTC
cdr3_aa: CASSQDLVYGYTF
j_call: TRBJ1-2
v_call: TRBV3-1
d_call: NA

cdr3_nt: TGTGCCTGGAGTGTACGACAGGGGTTTGAGGGCTACACCTTC
cdr3_aa: CAWSVRQGFEGYTF
j_call: TRBJ1-2
v_call: TRBV30
d_call: TRBD1

cdr3_nt: TGTGCCAGCAGTACGGGAGGCCTCATGGCTGAAGCTTTCTTT
cdr3_aa: CASSTGGLMAEAFF
j_call: TRBJ1-1
v_call: TRBV5-8
d_call: NA

cdr3_nt: TGCAGTGCTACCGATCCGGGACAGGGGCCGAGCTACACCTTC
cdr3_aa: CSATDPGQGPSYTF
j_call: TRBJ1-2
v_call: TRBV20-1
d_call: TRBD1

cdr3_nt: TGCGCCAGCAGCCAAGATCAGGGCGCGACTAATGAAAAACTGTTTTTT
cdr3_aa: CASSQDQGATNEKLFF
j_call: TRBJ1-4
v_call: TRBV4-1
d_call: NA

cdr3_nt: TGCAGTGCTAGAGAACCGAGGGGGCCGGGCGAGCAGTACTTC
cdr3_aa: CSAREPRGPGEQYF
j_call: TRBJ2-7
v_call: TRBV20-1
d_call: TRBD1

cdr3_nt: TGCAGTGCGAGGATGGGGTACAGGGGCGGCAATCAGCCCCAGCATTTT
cdr3_aa: CSARMGYRGGNQPQHF
j_call: TRBJ1-5
v_call: TRBV20-1
d_call: TRBD1

cdr3_nt: TGCAGTGCTAACCGGGACCCCCCCTACAATGAGCAGTTCTTC
cdr3_aa: CSANRDPPYNEQFF
j_call: TRBJ2-1
v_call: TRBV20-1
d_call: NA

cdr3_nt: TGTGCCAGCAGTGGACCAATGGAGTCCCAGTACTTC
cdr3_aa: CASSGPMESQYF
j_call: TRBJ2-5
v_call: TRBV25-1
d_call: NA